A single T cell receptor (beta chain) is shown here with its context. Its antigen is currently unknown. Data came from immunoSEQ multiplex PCR; TCRdb stores just in-frame clones and leaves some out. Of about 1,900,000 clones listed, about 95% are singletons. As defined, naive CD8 cells were CD45RO-negative and positively selected for CCR7, with terminally differentiated effector memory CD45RA+ cells excluded. Every one of the donors was a Caucasian adult that lived in Nashville, Tennessee. The record originates from a study of shared clonotypes between healthy human individuals. Findings and caveats of the study: Among donors, sharing of clonotypes was expected to be affected by sequencing depth. Against clonotypes common to all four donors, non-shared ones had lower generation probabilities.

Sequencing input: naive CD8+ T cells sorted from blood. The clonotype originates from a man aged 18 to 35 in good health.

CDR3 nucleotide sequence: TGCGCCAGCAAGGTGCGGGACAGGGATTACGAGCAGTACTTC. It codes for CASKVRDRDYEQYF. V gene TRBV10-2 combines with J gene TRBJ2-7; the match to TRBD1 covers 9 bases. The trim removed 7 bases at V and 4 bases at J, leaving 8 bases unmatched. This CDR3 region has 14 residues. Germline-derived CDR1 and CDR2 are WSHSY and SAAADI.